This passage covers 15 T cell receptor beta chains from one sample sequenced in a study of OX40 agonist ivuxolimab in advanced cancers. Clones were read by immunoSEQ multiplex PCR, and TCRdb kept only the in-frame ones, dropping some. The sample holds 70,000 or so clones, 70% to 90% seen once. Sequenced material: CD4+ or CD8+ T cells sorted from blood, taken in a trial of the OX40 agonist ivuxolimab. These receptor sequences come from an adult with an advanced solid tumor such as melanoma, head and neck, liver or kidney cancer.

The chain recombines TRBV7-8 with TRBJ1-3; D gene unclear. Trimming left V 6 bases short and J 0 bases short, with 6 bases between. Germline V gene data show CDR1 as SGHVS and CDR2 as FQNEAQ. The CDR3 is 13 amino acids. Here the CDR3 reads CASRPSSGNTIYF. The CDR3 coding sequence is TGTGCCAGCAGACCGAGCTCTGGAAACACCATATATTTT.

This chain connects TRBV28 to TRBJ1-5, with 9 bases aligning to TRBD1. V was clipped by 6 bases and J by 5 bases; unmatched bases: 8. The CDR3 is made up of 15 amino acids. Per the germline V gene, CDR1 is MDHEN and CDR2 is SYDVKM. The CDR3 sequence: CASSAPGQGYQPQHF. CDR3 in DNA: TGTGCCAGCAGCGCACCGGGACAGGGATATCAGCCCCAGCATTTT.

The chain joins TRBV6-1 to TRBJ2-7; 11 bases match TRBD1. Per the germline V gene, CDR1 is MNHNS and CDR2 is SASEGT. The CDR3 has 15 residues. J lost 7 bases, V lost 4 bases, and 9 bases had no gene match. The CDR3 region has the DNA TGTGCCAGCAGTGCGCCCGGGACAGGGGGGCGGGAGCAGTACTTC. Protein sequence: CASSAPGTGGREQYF.

Comments on this clone: At one end the junction does not follow the germline gene, possibly because of a read error. J is TRBJ2-1 and V is TRBV7-7; D is possibly TRBD1 or TRBD2 (5 bases each). The CDR3 extends over 15 amino acids. The germline gives CDR1 SSHAT, CDR2 FNYEAQ (reference sequence). The DNA for the CDR3 is TGTGCTAGCAGCCTGGGGGTAGGGTCGAGCAATGAGCAGTTCTTC. Amino acid sequence: CASSLGVGSSNEQFF.

The chain uses TRBV6-5 and TRBJ1-6; D gene unclear. CDR3 length equals 12 residues. From germline, CDR1 is MNHEY and CDR2 SVGAGI. Trimming took 6 bases from V and 11 from J, leaving 11 bases between them. The CDR3 nucleotides read TGTGCCAGCAGGACGTCCGGGACACCCCTCCACTTT. Its translation is CASRTSGTPLHF.

This chain joins TRBV7-2 and TRBJ1-2, with a possible D match to TRBD1 (5 bases). The V and J ends lost 5 bases and 4 bases respectively, with 11 bases between them. The germline gives CDR1 SGHTA, CDR2 FQGNSA. This CDR3 is built from 13 residues. The chain's CDR3 is CASSLETVYGYTF. Written as DNA, the CDR3 is TGTGCCAGCAGCCTCGAGACAGTCTATGGCTACACCTTC.

The V and J genes are TRBV6-5 and TRBJ2-2, with 9 bases aligning to TRBD2. Germline CDR1 and CDR2: MNHEY and SVGAGI. There are 16 residues in the CDR3. V lost 0 bases, J lost 3 bases, and 2 bases stayed unmatched. CDR3 loop: CASSYSPSGDTGELFF. CDR3 coding DNA: TGTGCCAGCAGTTACTCGCCTAGCGGGGACACCGGGGAGCTGTTTTTT.

DNA of the CDR3: TGTGCCAGTAGTCCCAAACCGCCCGGGACTAGCGCGCTAGATACGCAGTATTTT. It yields the protein CASSPKPPGTSALDTQYF. The V gene is TRBV19, the J gene TRBJ2-3, with TRBD2 matching over 10 bases. The CDR3 has 18 residues. CDR1 LNHDA and CDR2 SQIVND come from the germline V gene (reference sequence). V lost 5 bases, J lost 5 bases, and 16 bases stayed unmatched.

This rearrangement joins TRBV7-9 to TRBJ2-7, with D perhaps TRBD1 (5 bases). The CDR3 spans 12 residues. V was trimmed by 6 bases and J by 4 bases, leaving 10 bases between them. Germline CDR1 and CDR2: SEHNR and FQNEAQ (reference sequence). Here the CDR3 reads CASSRQGYEQYF. The CDR3 DNA reads TGTGCCAGCAGTCGGCAGGGATACGAGCAGTACTTC.

A note on this clone: Other DNA sequences in the same sample also yield this CDR3. This rearrangement joins TRBV19 to TRBJ2-7; 7 bases align to TRBD1. V dropped 4 bases and J dropped 2; count of bases not matched to a gene: 2. CDR1 is LNHDA, CDR2 SQIVND, per germline (reference sequence). The CDR3 sequence is 13 residues long. The CDR3 loop is CASSTGQTYEQYF. Written as DNA, the CDR3 is TGTGCCAGTAGTACGGGACAGACCTACGAGCAGTACTTC.

The chain employs TRBV2 and TRBJ1-5; tentative D call: TRBD1 (6 bases). Between the trimmed V and J ends, which lost 2 bases and 0 bases, there was a span of 8 bases. Germline CDR1 and CDR2: SNHLY and FYNNEI. CDR3 length: 15 amino acids. CDR3 loop: CASSEQGTSNQPQHF. The DNA of the CDR3 is TGTGCCAGCAGTGAACAGGGGACTAGCAATCAGCCCCAGCATTTT.

The J gene is TRBJ2-3, the V gene TRBV6-1; D is uncertain. The length of the CDR3 is 13 residues. The germline V and J ends were trimmed by 11 bases and 2 bases, with 14 bases remaining between them. CDR1 MNHNS and CDR2 SASEGT come from the germline V gene. The CDR3 DNA sequence: TGTGCCGGCACCGGAGAGTTCACAGATACGCAGTATTTT. This translates into CAGTGEFTDTQYF.

The J gene is TRBJ1-5, the V gene TRBV5-1; the D is unclear. Trimming left V 4 bases short and J 4 bases short, with 6 bases between. Per germline, CDR1 SGHRS and CDR2 YFSETQ. CDR3 length equals 12 residues. In DNA form, the CDR3 reads TGCGCCAGCAGCCAAGAGAATCAGCCCCAGCATTTT. It yields the protein CASSQENQPQHF.

A single count supports this clone. This chain uses TRBV2 with TRBJ2-3, with 12 bases matching TRBD2. Unmatched junction bases numbered 5, after V lost 3 bases and J lost 4 bases. From germline, CDR1 is SNHLY and CDR2 FYNNEI. This CDR3 comprises 16 residues. The CDR3 sequence: CASSELAGGPSDTQYF. In DNA, the CDR3 is TGTGCCAGCAGTGAGCTAGCGGGAGGGCCCTCAGATACGCAGTATTTT.

The rearrangement joins TRBV6-5 to TRBJ2-3, with unresolved D. CDR1 and CDR2 (germline): MNHEY, SVGAGI. Trimming cost V 2 bases and J 5 bases, with 11 bases left between them. The CDR3 has 14 amino acids. CDR3 in amino acids: CASSYDPAVDTQYF. CDR3 sequence (DNA): TGTGCCAGCAGTTACGACCCGGCGGTAGATACGCAGTATTTT.